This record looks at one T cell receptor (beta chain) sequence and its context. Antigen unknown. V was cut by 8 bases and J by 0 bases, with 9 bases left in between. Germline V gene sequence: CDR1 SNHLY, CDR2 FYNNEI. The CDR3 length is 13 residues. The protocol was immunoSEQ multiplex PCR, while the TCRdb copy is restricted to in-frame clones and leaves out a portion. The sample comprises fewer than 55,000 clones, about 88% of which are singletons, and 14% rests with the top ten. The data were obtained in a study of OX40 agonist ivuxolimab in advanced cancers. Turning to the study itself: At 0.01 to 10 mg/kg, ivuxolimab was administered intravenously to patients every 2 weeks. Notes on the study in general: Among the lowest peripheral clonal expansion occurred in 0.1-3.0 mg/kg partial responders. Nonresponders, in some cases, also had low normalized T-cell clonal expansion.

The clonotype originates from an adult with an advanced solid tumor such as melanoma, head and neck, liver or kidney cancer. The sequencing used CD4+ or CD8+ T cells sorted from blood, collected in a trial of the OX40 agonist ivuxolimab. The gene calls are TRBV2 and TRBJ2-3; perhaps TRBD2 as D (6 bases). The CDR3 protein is CASRDFSTDTQYF. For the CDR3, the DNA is TGTGCCAGCCGGGACTTCAGCACAGATACGCAGTATTTT.